This T cell receptor (beta chain) appears in the sequencing data of a study of cytomegalovirus exposure and HLA in healthy donors. As for the study in general: The Caucasian-associated ancestry cluster held over 80% of around 380 genotyped donors. Regarding the study as a whole: A later analysis reportedly found fewer N-insertions in an Asian-associated ancestry cluster than the approximately 670-donor mean.

Amplification used 60 Vbeta primers and 13 Jbeta primers. The assay was immunoSEQ multiplex PCR, and TCRdb's table has in-frame clones only and misses some. The repertoire holds 150,000 to 200,000 clones, with more than 75% as singletons. Trimming removed 6 bases at V and 4 bases at J, with 16 bases between. The CDR3 spans 15 residues. Germline V lookup: CDR1 MGHDK, CDR2 SYGVNS. Donors were nominally healthy when sampled, though unrecorded immune exposures were likely. Note on this clone: Its antigen is as yet unknown.

The material sequenced was PBMCs. The rearrangement links TRBV25-1 to TRBJ2-1; a possible D gene is TRBD2 (5 bases). This receptor was taken from a woman between 35 and 50 years old in good health and CMV-seronegative. The CDR3 reads CASSSGTTIYNEQFF. The CDR3 DNA sequence: TGTGCCAGCAGCTCGGGAACAACGATTTACAATGAGCAGTTCTTC.